This record covers a single TCR beta chain. No antigen is known for it. Per-base qualities were not stored, and no clone one base away is much larger. The data originate from a study of blood T cell repertoires in COVID-19 (dated by TCRdb to 2019 to 2021). As for the study more broadly: The collaborator samples originated in the United States, Italy and Spain and spanned the acute and convalescent phases of COVID-19. The prospective study material was composed of cDNA or gDNA derived from T cells, B-cell-depleted T cells, or PBMCs. Where available, HLA class I and class II types were taken from metadata supplied by the sample provider and were not determined by assay-based typing. Nearly every sample came with metadata listing a de-identified subject ID, COVID-19 status, age in years and sex. Samples came from the ongoing ImmuneRACE study (first 160 participants) plus 1,254 subjects from 6 global collaborators. The repertoires were released in a freely available public database meant as a resource for research on the immune response to SARS-CoV-2. Deeply sampled blood TCRbeta repertoires from subjects exposed to, actively infected with, or recovered from COVID-19 were included in the dataset.

TCRbeta CDR3 regions were amplified from genomic DNA using the immunoSEQ Assay, a bias-controlled multiplex PCR. As for the original processing: The number of nucleated cells in each sample was estimated by amplification of reference gene primers within the assay. To quantify the absolute abundance of each unique TCRbeta CDR3 rearrangement, sequence reads were collapsed and filtered. For each sample, productive Simpson clonality was calculated as the square root of Simpson's diversity index across productive rearrangements. TCRdb re-hosts the immuneACCESS table, in-frame sequences only. Its copies lack some clones; in the studies checked, an unresolved V gene accounts for under half of them, and the cause for the rest is not known. That table is the source of V, J and clone size, and D and trimming were worked out from the DNA. This sample lists 200,000 to 300,000 clones; about 91% were detected once. Roughly 2.6% of the sample belongs to the ten largest clones.

Broad study findings and their caveats: The quantity of clinical and demographic metadata differed by source and by participant and was supplied without curation.

Participants in the prospective study were enrolled through a virtual design, were aged roughly 18 to 100 years, and lived in 24 United States geographic areas. Cohort assignment in the prospective study relied on participant-reported clinical history from a screening survey and a study questionnaire. Each participant in the prospective study had whole blood, serum and a nasopharyngeal or oropharyngeal swab collected by mobile phlebotomists. Additional blood draws and questionnaires over an approximately two-month period could optionally be provided by prospective study participants. Prospective study blood samples were shipped either frozen or at room temperature before DNA extraction. Sequenced sample: PBMCs or T cells enriched from blood (not recorded which). The receptor comes from a woman in her 30s with acute COVID-19.

The nucleotides read TGTGCCACCAGATTCCGGGACAGGGCGCCTGAAGCTTTCTTT. Its coded protein is CATRFRDRAPEAFF. The chain employs TRBV24-1 and TRBJ1-1; 9 nucleotides in the junction match TRBD1. Counted from cysteine to phenylalanine, this CDR3 has 14 amino acids. Left in the record is the CDR3 DNA by itself, 42 bases read in frame from the first base. The CDR1 and CDR2 encoded by the germline V gene are KGHDR and SFDVKD. The germline V and J ends show losses of 7 bases and 6 bases respectively, and no gene match explains 8 bases of the junction.